The text below deals with one TCR beta chain. Its antigen is not identified. J lost 3 bases, V lost 4 bases, and 0 bases had no gene match. The CDR3 runs to 13 residues. Germline V lookup: CDR1 SGHVS, CDR2 FQNEAQ. These data originate in a study of CD8 T cells in ankylosing spondylitis. Study conclusions and caveats: About 8 highly homologous variants made up a TCR beta motif, and this motif appeared characteristic of ankylosing spondylitis blood.

TCRdb itself ran the 5' RACE reads through MiXCR, one entry per CDR3 protein. This sample yields 300,000 to 350,000 distinct CDR3 sequences, of which over 12% are seen a single time; around 0.99% belongs to the top ten. This TCR came from a male donor with ankylosing spondylitis or in good health (not recorded which). The sample was blood, either unsorted or a sorted T cell fraction (not recorded which). The V call is TRBV7-8, the J call TRBJ2-5, with TRBD2 matching 9 bases. The CDR3, as DNA: TGTGCCAGCAGCTCTAGCGGGAAAGAGACCCAGTACTTC. It codes for CASSSSGKETQYF.